Ten or more counts support the clone carrying this T cell receptor beta chain. Other DNA sequences in this sample translate to the same CDR3. Original handling: Estimation of nucleated cell counts was performed using reference gene primer amplification. TCRdb's table, derived via immunoSEQ multiplex PCR, lists solely in-frame clones and lacks some. V, J and clone size derive from that table, while D and trimming were established from the DNA sequence. The repertoire has 250,000 to 350,000 clones, 85% to 90% of them found once; the top ten carry under 3.5%. Seattle patients were enrolled during active infection and followed longitudinally. The data stem from a study of blood T cell repertoires in COVID-19. About the study: Samples of COVID-19 (acute and convalescent) were obtained from the United States, Italy and Spain. PBMCs, B-cell-depleted T cells, or T cells were the source of the cDNA or gDNA that made up the material.

This TCR came from a woman aged 30 to 39 with COVID-19, enrolled during active disease. Sequencing was performed on peripheral blood.

CDR3 DNA: TGTGCCAGCAGCTGGGGCAGCTATGGCTACACCTTC. Protein: CASSWGSYGYTF. The chain carries TRBV28 and TRBJ1-2; the D gene is possibly TRBD1 (5 bases). The CDR3 runs 12 residues. Per the germline V gene, CDR1 is MDHEN and CDR2 is SYDVKM. Trimming pared 6 bases from V and 4 bases from J, leaving 9 bases between.